The source of this T cell receptor beta chain is a study of cytomegalovirus exposure and HLA in healthy donors. Study as a whole: Earlier, 90 million to 140 million unique TCR beta sequences were recovered from about 200 million T cells by an analysis. Of approximately 400 genotyped donors, 70% to 85% clustered with self-reported Caucasian donors. Study findings and constraints: Within a later analysis, the majority of CMV-associated TCR beta chains appeared HLA-restricted. It is likely that the observed cluster of highly shared sequence variants was a sequencing artifact.

The V and J ends lost 4 bases and 10 bases, in that order; junction bases with no gene match: 3. The germline V gene encodes CDR1 SNHLY and CDR2 FYNNEI. The CDR3 has 12 amino acids. Comments on this clone: What it recognizes is unknown.

Researchers ran the PCR with 60 Vbeta and 13 Jbeta primers. The protocol was immunoSEQ multiplex PCR, while the TCRdb copy is restricted to in-frame clones and leaves out a portion. The sample has around 200,000 clones, around four fifths seen once. The chain combines TRBV2 with TRBJ1-1; 10 bases are a match to TRBD1. The sample comprised PBMCs. This TCR was sampled from a man in his forties or fifties in good health and CMV-seronegative. The chain's CDR3 is CASSADRGRAFF. CDR3 nucleotide sequence: TGTGCCAGCAGTGCGGACAGGGGGAGAGCTTTCTTT.